The rows below give T cell receptor beta chains drawn from one sample of a study of cytomegalovirus exposure and HLA in healthy donors. Repertoires were generated with immunoSEQ multiplex PCR, while TCRdb's copy carries only in-frame clones and drops some. This sample carries some 150,000 clones, roughly 80% of them seen once, and the ten largest clones take under 5%. Sequenced material: PBMCs. The receptors here all came from a woman in her forties or fifties in good health and CMV-seropositive. CDR3s include the opening cysteine and the closing phenylalanine or tryptophan. A D gene is named only where the DNA matches it firmly.

j_gene,v_gene,d_gene,CDR3nt,CDR3aa
TRBJ1-1,TRBV28,TRBD1,TGTGCCAGCAGTTCACCCACAGGGGTTTGGACTGAAGCTTTCTTT,CASSSPTGVWTEAFF
TRBJ2-5,TRBV4-1,NA,TGCGCCAGCAGCCATAATGAGGGGGGGCCTCAAGAGACCCAGTACTTC,CASSHNEGGPQETQYF
TRBJ2-5,TRBV7-2,NA,TGTGCCAGCAGCCTTTCCGGGCCTGGACTACAGATGGCCCAGTACTTC,CASSLSGPGLQMAQYF
TRBJ2-7,TRBV19,NA,TGTGCCAGTAGTATTACTCCCTTCGGTCTTGGTGAGCAGTACTTC,CASSITPFGLGEQYF
TRBJ1-2,TRBV28,TRBD1,TGTGCCAGCAGCATTAATACAGGGGGGCTAGGCTACACCTTC,CASSINTGGLGYTF
TRBJ2-3,TRBV7-2,TRBD2,TGTGCCAGCAGCTTAGTGGGGCCTAGCGGGAGTTCATGGGATACGCAGTATTTT,CASSLVGPSGSSWDTQYF
TRBJ1-6,TRBV4-3,TRBD1,TGCGCCAGCAGCCCCGGGACAGGGATTAATTCACCCCTCCACTTT,CASSPGTGINSPLHF
TRBJ2-7,TRBV4-1,TRBD1,TGCGCCAGCAGCCAAGGGACAGGGTTTTTAACCAACTACGAGCAGTACTTC,CASSQGTGFLTNYEQYF
TRBJ1-1,TRBV9,TRBD1,TGTGCCAGCAGCGTGACGACAGGGGCGGAAAAAGCTTTCTTT,CASSVTTGAEKAFF
TRBJ1-1,TRBV7-3,NA,TGTGCCAGCAGCTTAGAGGTGAACACTGAAGCTTTCTTT,CASSLEVNTEAFF
TRBJ2-7,TRBV7-2,TRBD2,TGTGCCAGCAGGCGACTAGCGGGAGGGCCGCTCGAGCAGTACTTC,CASRRLAGGPLEQYF
TRBJ1-5,TRBV30,NA,TGTGCCTGGAGTGTACGGGGCAGGGGAGGGAATCAGCCCCAGCATTTT,CAWSVRGRGGNQPQHF
TRBJ1-1,TRBV18,NA,TGTGCCAGCTCACCCGGGCGGGGAAACACTGAAGCTTTCTTT,CASSPGRGNTEAFF